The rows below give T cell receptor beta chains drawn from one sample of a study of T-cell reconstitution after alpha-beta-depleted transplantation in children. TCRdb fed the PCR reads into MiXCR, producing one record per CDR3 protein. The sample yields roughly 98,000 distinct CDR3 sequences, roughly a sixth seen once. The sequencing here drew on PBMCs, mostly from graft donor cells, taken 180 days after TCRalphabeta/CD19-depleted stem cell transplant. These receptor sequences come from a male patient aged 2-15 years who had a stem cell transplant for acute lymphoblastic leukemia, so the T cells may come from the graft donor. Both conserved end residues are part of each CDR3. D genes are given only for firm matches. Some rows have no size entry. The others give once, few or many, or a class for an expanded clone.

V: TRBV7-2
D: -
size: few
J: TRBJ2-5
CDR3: CASSLEPGQETQYF
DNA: TGTGCCAGCAGCTTAGAGCCGGGCCAAGAGACCCAGTACTTC

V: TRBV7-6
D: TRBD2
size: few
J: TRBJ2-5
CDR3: CASSLPASGGETQYF
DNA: TGTGCCAGCAGCTTACCGGCTAGCGGGGGTGAGACCCAGTACTTC

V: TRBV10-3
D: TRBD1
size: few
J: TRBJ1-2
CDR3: CAISESDRGEIYGYTF
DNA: TGTGCCATCAGTGAGTCTGACAGGGGCGAAATCTATGGCTACACCTTC

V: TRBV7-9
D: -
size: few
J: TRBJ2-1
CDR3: CASSLVSGREQFF
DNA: TGTGCCAGCAGCTTAGTTAGCGGCCGGGAGCAGTTCTTC

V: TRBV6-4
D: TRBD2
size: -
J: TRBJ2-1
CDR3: CASSDRRSSGGASEQFF
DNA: TGTGCCAGCAGTGACCGACGATCTAGCGGGGGGGCCAGCGAGCAGTTCTTC

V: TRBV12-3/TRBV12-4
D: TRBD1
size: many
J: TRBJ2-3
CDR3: CASSRGQSTDTQYF
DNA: TGTGCCAGCAGTCGGGGACAGAGCACAGATACGCAGTATTTT

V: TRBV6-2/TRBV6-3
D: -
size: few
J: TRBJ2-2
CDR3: CASSYSPGGPRTGELFF
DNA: TGTGCCAGCAGTTACTCACCCGGGGGGCCGCGCACCGGGGAGCTGTTTTTT

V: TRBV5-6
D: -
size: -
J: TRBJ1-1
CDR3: CASSRELRGAEAFF
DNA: TGTGCCAGCAGCCGGGAACTCAGGGGTGCTGAAGCTTTCTTT

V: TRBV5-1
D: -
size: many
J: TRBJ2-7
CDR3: CASSPDPDSYEQYF
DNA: TGCGCCAGCAGCCCGGACCCAGATTCCTACGAGCAGTACTTC

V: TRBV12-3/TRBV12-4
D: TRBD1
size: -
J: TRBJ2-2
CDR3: CASSRHTGGATGELFF
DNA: TGTGCCAGCAGCCGCCATACAGGGGGCGCGACCGGGGAGCTGTTTTTT

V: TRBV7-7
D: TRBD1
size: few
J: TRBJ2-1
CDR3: CASSLGPGGYNEQFF
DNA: TGTGCTAGCAGCTTAGGGCCAGGGGGCTACAATGAGCAGTTCTTC

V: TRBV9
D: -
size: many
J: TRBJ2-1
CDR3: CASSPTVYNEQFF
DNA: TGTGCCAGCAGCCCAACAGTTTACAATGAGCAGTTCTTC